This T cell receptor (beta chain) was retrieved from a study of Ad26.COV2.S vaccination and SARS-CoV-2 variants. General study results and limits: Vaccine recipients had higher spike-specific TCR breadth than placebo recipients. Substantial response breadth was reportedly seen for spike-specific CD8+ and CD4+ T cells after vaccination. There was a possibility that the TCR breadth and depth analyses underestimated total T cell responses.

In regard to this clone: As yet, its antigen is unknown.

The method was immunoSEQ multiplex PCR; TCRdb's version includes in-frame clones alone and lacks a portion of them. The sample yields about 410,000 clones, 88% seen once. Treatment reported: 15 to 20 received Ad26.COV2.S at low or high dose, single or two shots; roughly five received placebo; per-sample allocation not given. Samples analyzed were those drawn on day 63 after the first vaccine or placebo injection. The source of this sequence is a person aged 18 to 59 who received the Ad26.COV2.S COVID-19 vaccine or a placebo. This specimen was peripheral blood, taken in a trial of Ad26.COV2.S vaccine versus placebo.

CDR3: CASSYSWDSNYGYTF. The CDR3, as DNA: TGTGCCAGCAGTTACTCTTGGGACTCCAACTATGGCTACACCTTC. V usage is TRBV6-5 and J usage is TRBJ1-2; tentatively, D is TRBD1 (5 bases). Trimming cost V 0 bases and J 2 bases, with 10 bases left between them. Germline V gene sequence: CDR1 MNHEY, CDR2 SVGAGI. The CDR3 runs 15 residues.